This T cell receptor beta chain was identified in a study of blood T cells in healthy people across ages. With a J-beta primer mix and a sample-barcoded 5' primer, a second PCR ran roughly 7 to 11 cycles. Using its own MiXCR run on the 5' RACE reads, TCRdb lists one record per CDR3 protein. The sample includes hundreds of thousands of distinct CDR3 sequences, around 62% of them seen just once. There are 15 residues in the CDR3. Germline V CDR1 and CDR2: MNHEY, SVGAGI. The germline V and J ends were trimmed by 7 bases and 2 bases, with 16 bases remaining between them. The receptor was derived from a man aged 25-45 years in good health. The specimen sequenced was blood. The chain links TRBV6-5 to TRBJ2-3; unclear D gene. CDR3 DNA sequence: TGTGCCAGCACCGAAGCCGGGTCCCCCACAGATACGCAGTATTTT. This translates into CASTEAGSPTDTQYF.